These T cell receptor beta chains were read from a single sample in a study of blood T cell repertoires in COVID-19. Sequenced by immunoSEQ multiplex PCR; TCRdb stores in-frame clones only, minus some. Among 200,000 to 250,000 clones listed, 70% to 90% were seen once. Specimen: peripheral blood. The receptors derive from a man aged 35-49 years with acute or convalescent COVID-19. The CDR3 runs from the conserved cysteine through the conserved F or W. The D gene is left open where the match is weak. Clone size is not always given. Where it is, it says once, few, many or a class for expanded clones.

v_gene,d_gene,abundance,j_gene,CDR3nt,CDR3aa
TRBV3-1/TRBV3-2,TRBD2,.,TRBJ2-5,TGTGCCAGCAGCCTTAGGTTGGTGGCTAGCGGGGGGGAGACCCAGTACTTC,CASSLRLVASGGETQYF
TRBV6-4,.,.,TRBJ1-2,TGTGCCACCGTAGAGCAACAGGGAAAGTTCAACTATGGCTACACCTTC,CATVEQQGKFNYGYTF
TRBV15,TRBD1,.,TRBJ1-2,TGTGCCACCAGCAGCAGACAGGGGAACTATGGCTACACCTTC,CATSSRQGNYGYTF
TRBV20-1,TRBD1,.,TRBJ2-5,TGCAGTGCTAGTCCCGGGACAGGGGGCTCTGGGGGTGAGACCCAGTACTTC,CSASPGTGGSGGETQYF
TRBV19,.,.,TRBJ1-1,TGTGCCAGTAGTATCGGGGACACAATGAACACTGAAGCTTTCTTT,CASSIGDTMNTEAFF
TRBV3-1/TRBV3-2,TRBD1,.,TRBJ1-1,TGTGCCAGCAGCCGTTCAGGGGGCACTGAAGCTTTCTTT,CASSRSGGTEAFF
TRBV5-1,.,.,TRBJ1-6,TGCGCCAGCAGCCTCCGGGATCTTGTTAATTCACCCCTCCACTTT,CASSLRDLVNSPLHF
TRBV28,.,.,TRBJ1-2,TGTGCCAGCAACCCGCTGGGCCGAGCGGACTATGGCTACACCTTC,CASNPLGRADYGYTF
TRBV13,TRBD2,.,TRBJ2-5,TGTGCCAGCAGCTTGGGGAGCGGGGAGTACCAAGAGACCCAGTACTTC,CASSLGSGEYQETQYF
TRBV18,.,.,TRBJ1-5,TGTGCCAGCTCACCACGCGAAGGGGCAGGGAATCAGCCCCAGCATTTT,CASSPREGAGNQPQHF
TRBV3-1/TRBV3-2,TRBD2,.,TRBJ2-3,TGTGCCAGCAGCCAAGAGCGGGGGGGCCCAGATACGCAGTATTTT,CASSQERGGPDTQYF
TRBV7-2,TRBD1,few,TRBJ2-2,TGTGCCAGCAGTCCGGACAGGGCCGGCGGGGAGCTGTTTTTT,CASSPDRAGGELFF
TRBV6-2/TRBV6-3,TRBD2,.,TRBJ2-7,TGTGCCAGCAGTTACCTATTGACTAGCGGGGCCCCCTACGAGCAGTACTTC,CASSYLLTSGAPYEQYF
TRBV12-3/TRBV12-4,TRBD1,.,TRBJ2-3,TGTGCCAGCAGTTCAGACAGGGGTACGCAGTATTTT,CASSSDRGTQYF
TRBV9,.,.,TRBJ1-1,TGTGCCAGCAGCGCCGACAGGTACACTGAAGCTTTCTTT,CASSADRYTEAFF
TRBV6-6,.,.,TRBJ1-5,TGTGCCAGCAGTCAACAGGGTAGCAATCAGCCCCAGCATTTT,CASSQQGSNQPQHF
TRBV18,TRBD1,.,TRBJ1-1,TGTGCCAGCTCACCAAATGAACAGGGGGCATACACTGAAGCTTTCTTT,CASSPNEQGAYTEAFF
TRBV9,TRBD1,.,TRBJ1-5,TGTGCCAGCAGCGGAGGGACAGCGAGCAATCAGCCCCAGCATTTT,CASSGGTASNQPQHF
TRBV7-7,TRBD2,.,TRBJ2-1,TGTGCTAGCAGTCGCGGGGGACTTGGTGACAATGAGCAGTTCTTC,CASSRGGLGDNEQFF
TRBV6-5,TRBD1,.,TRBJ2-7,TGTGCCAGCCGACCCGCCGGGACAGGGGCAGACGAGCAGTACTTC,CASRPAGTGADEQYF
TRBV21-1,.,.,TRBJ2-6,TGTGCCAGCAGCAAAGGTGATAGGAGAGTCAGGGGGCCCTCTGGGGCCAACGTCCTGACTTTC,CASSKGDRRVRGPSGANVLTF
TRBV19,.,.,TRBJ1-1,TGTGCCAGTAGGGACCCGGGAGGGAACACTGAAGCTTTCTTT,CASRDPGGNTEAFF
TRBV6-2/TRBV6-3,.,once,TRBJ2-3,TGTGCCAGCAGTTTGTATTACAGGGTAGCGACAGATACGCAGTATTTT,CASSLYYRVATDTQYF
TRBV3-1/TRBV3-2,.,.,TRBJ2-1,TGTGCCAGCAGCCAAGGGCAGGGGCCAGCTACCTACAATGAGCAGTTCTTC,CASSQGQGPATYNEQFF
TRBV6-5,.,.,TRBJ2-7,TGTGCCAGCATGTCCCCCAGGGGCCTCTACGAGCAGTACTTC,CASMSPRGLYEQYF
TRBV28,TRBD1,.,TRBJ1-2,TGTGCCAGCAGTTTCGGGACAGTTTATGGCTACACCTTC,CASSFGTVYGYTF
TRBV3-1/TRBV3-2,.,.,TRBJ2-1,TGTGCCAGCAGCCAACCCGGACACTACAATGAGCAGTTCTTC,CASSQPGHYNEQFF
TRBV19,TRBD1,.,TRBJ1-2,TGTGCCAGTAGCTACCTCAGGGGGACCCTCTATGGCTACACCTTC,CASSYLRGTLYGYTF
TRBV11-2,.,.,TRBJ1-5,TGTGCCAGCAGCTTATACGGGGGGAGCAATCAGCCCCAGCATTTT,CASSLYGGSNQPQHF
TRBV6-5,.,once,TRBJ1-4,TGTGCCAGCAGCCGAGGGGGGGGAAAACTGTTTTTT,CASSRGGGKLFF
TRBV5-1,TRBD1,.,TRBJ1-4,TGCGCCAGCAGCGCTAGAAGGGACAGTATAAATGAAAAACTGTTTTTT,CASSARRDSINEKLFF
TRBV3-1/TRBV3-2,.,.,TRBJ1-1,TGTGCCAGCAGCCAAGAAAGGAGGGGAGCTTTCTTT,CASSQERRGAFF
TRBV5-4,.,.,TRBJ1-1,TGTGCCAGCAGCTTGGACAGTACCACTGAAGCTTTCTTT,CASSLDSTTEAFF
TRBV24-1,TRBD1,.,TRBJ1-2,TGTGCCACCAGTGGTCAGGGGGCGAGATATGGCTACACCTTC,CATSGQGARYGYTF
TRBV6-1,TRBD1,.,TRBJ1-6,TGTGCCAGCAGTGTACAGGGGCTGATCGGTAATTCACCCCTCCACTTT,CASSVQGLIGNSPLHF
TRBV2,.,.,TRBJ1-2,TGTGCCAGCGTGAGGGCCTATGGCTACACCTTC,CASVRAYGYTF
TRBV5-1,TRBD2,once,TRBJ2-3,TGCGCCAGCAGCCCAGGACTAGCGGGGTTCACAGATACGCAGTATTTT,CASSPGLAGFTDTQYF